This T cell receptor (beta chain) is drawn from a study of T cell responses to AZD1222 COVID-19 vaccine. Findings of the study overall: Epitopes outside B.1.351 and B.1.1.7 mutated regions reportedly drew nearly half of spike TCRs. Possibly, clonal diversity was underestimated; donors were largely white British and included more females. Across the whole spike, CD4 TCRs peaked at regions 160-218 and 743-854.

Turning to this clone: What it binds is not known.

Only in-frame clones appear in the TCRdb table, and some are missing; sequencing was by immunoSEQ multiplex PCR. Among about 180,000 clones, more than 80% were seen once, and the ten largest hold around 3%. Germline CDR1 is ENHRY and CDR2 is SYGVKD. The CDR3 has 15 residues. V was cut by 0 bases and J by 2 bases, with 10 bases left in between. This material consisted of peripheral blood, taken on day 0 of AZD1222 vaccination. This rearrangement joins TRBV10-3 to TRBJ1-2; D might be TRBD1 (6 bases). This TCR came from an adult in good health. As DNA, the CDR3 is TGTGCCATCAGTGAGTCGAGGGGGATAAACTATGGCTACACCTTC. Translated: CAISESRGINYGYTF.